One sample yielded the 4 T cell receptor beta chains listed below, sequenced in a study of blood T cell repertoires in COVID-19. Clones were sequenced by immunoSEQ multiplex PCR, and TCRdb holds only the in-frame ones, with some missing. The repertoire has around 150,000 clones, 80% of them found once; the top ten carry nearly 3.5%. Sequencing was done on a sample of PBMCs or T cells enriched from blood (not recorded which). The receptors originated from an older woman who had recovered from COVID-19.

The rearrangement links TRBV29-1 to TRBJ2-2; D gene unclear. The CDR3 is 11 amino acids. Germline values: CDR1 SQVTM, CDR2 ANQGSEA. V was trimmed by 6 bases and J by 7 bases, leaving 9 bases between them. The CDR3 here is CSVESYGELFF. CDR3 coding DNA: TGCAGCGTAGAATCTTACGGGGAGCTGTTTTTT.

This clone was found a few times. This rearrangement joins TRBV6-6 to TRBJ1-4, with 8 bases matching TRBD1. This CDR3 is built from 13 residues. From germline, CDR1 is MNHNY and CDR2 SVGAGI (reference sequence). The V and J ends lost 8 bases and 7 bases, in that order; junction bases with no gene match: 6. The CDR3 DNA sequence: TGTGCCAGCTGCGGACAGGGCTTTGAAAAACTGTTTTTT. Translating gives CASCGQGFEKLFF.

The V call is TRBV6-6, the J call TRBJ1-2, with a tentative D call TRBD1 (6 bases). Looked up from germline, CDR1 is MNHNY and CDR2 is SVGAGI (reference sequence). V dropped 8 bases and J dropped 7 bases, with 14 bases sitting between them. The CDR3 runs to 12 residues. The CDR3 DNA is TGTGCCAGCTCCTCAGGGGCTGGTGGCTACACCTTC. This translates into CASSSGAGGYTF.

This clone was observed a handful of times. The DNA for the CDR3 is TGCGCCAGCAGCTTGGAGACAGGGGTTAAAGGGTATGGCTACACCTTC. Amino acid sequence: CASSLETGVKGYGYTF. The genes are TRBV5-1 and TRBJ1-2; 8 positions match TRBD1. The length of the CDR3 is 16 residues. V shed 0 bases and J 5 bases; nucleotides not matched to a gene: 9. The germline V gene encodes CDR1 SGHRS and CDR2 YFSETQ.